This entry lists 15 T cell receptor beta chains sequenced from one sample in a study of CD4 T cells in relation to SARS-CoV-2 and coronaviruses. Their cognate antigens are unknown. Before the COVID-19 pandemic, during about 2011-2019, CD4+ T cells were taken from unexposed donors. CD4+ T cells were isolated from the cells after around 11 days of culture. Clones were read by immunoSEQ multiplex PCR, and TCRdb kept only the in-frame ones, dropping some. The sample yields over 25,000 clones, over 60% seen once. The specimen was CD4+ T cells from PBMCs, cultured in vitro. The receptors derive from a human donor in good health.

The DNA for the CDR3 is TGTGCCAGCAGCGCCCAGGGACTAGCGGGGGGAGAGACCCAGTACTTC. It is translated as CASSAQGLAGGETQYF. This chain connects TRBV7-2 to TRBJ2-5; 15 bases match TRBD2. V shed 5 bases and J 4 bases; nucleotides not matched to a gene: 5. The germline gives CDR1 SGHTA, CDR2 FQGNSA. The CDR3 consists of 16 residues.

The chain combines TRBV12-3 or TRBV12-4 with TRBJ2-1; no reliable D call. The CDR3 is 12 amino acids. Between the trimmed V and J ends, which lost 6 bases and 5 bases, there was a span of 8 bases. The CDR3, as DNA: TGTGCCAGCAGACTGACGCACAATGAGCAGTTCTTC. It codes for CASRLTHNEQFF.

V gene TRBV4-1 combines with J gene TRBJ1-1; D is unresolved. The germline V and J ends were trimmed by 4 bases and 1 base, with 19 bases remaining between them. Germline lookup yields CDR1 MGHRA and CDR2 YSYEKL. The CDR3 has 17 residues. CDR3 sequence reads: CASSPGPVRRRNTEAFF. CDR3 bases: TGCGCCAGCAGCCCCGGGCCGGTAAGGCGGCGGAACACTGAAGCTTTCTTT.

The rearrangement joins TRBV6-5 to TRBJ1-1, with 8 bases fitting TRBD1. The CDR3 runs to 14 residues. Germline CDR1 reads MNHEY; CDR2 reads SVGAGI. The junction had 4 bases not matched to a gene; V was cut back by 6 bases and J by 1 base. The CDR3 DNA reads as TGTGCCAGCAGGAGAGACAGGGGGAACACTGAAGCTTTCTTT. Its translation: CASRRDRGNTEAFF.

The genes are TRBV5-4 and TRBJ2-2; the match to TRBD2 covers 16 bases. CDR3 length: 18 amino acids. J gave up 4 bases and V 4 bases, and 7 bases lay outside the gene matches. Germline V lookup: CDR1 SGHNT, CDR2 YYREEE (reference sequence). The CDR3 is CASSPGTSGGAVTGELFF. Written as DNA, the CDR3 is TGTGCCAGCAGCCCGGGGACTAGCGGGGGGGCCGTCACCGGGGAGCTGTTTTTT.

The chain carries TRBV2 and TRBJ2-7, with 7 bases aligning to TRBD2. V lost 4 bases, J lost 6 bases, and 9 bases stayed unmatched. The CDR3 is 14 amino acids. Germline V gives CDR1 SNHLY, CDR2 FYNNEI. The CDR3 DNA sequence: TGTGCCAGCAGTGGGGAGGGGCAGTCAGGCGAGCAGTACTTC. Its translation: CASSGEGQSGEQYF.

The V and J genes are TRBV5-5 and TRBJ1-5, with D unresolved. Trimming pared 4 bases from V and 3 bases from J, leaving 11 bases between. The length of the CDR3 is 14 residues. Germline V gene data show CDR1 as SGHKS and CDR2 as YYEKEE (reference sequence). The CDR3 loop is CASSPPGFNQPQHF. CDR3 DNA sequence: TGTGCCAGCAGCCCACCGGGGTTCAATCAGCCCCAGCATTTT. Together with reference TRBV5-5 and TRBJ1-5, the CDR3 gives the full variable domain: DAGVTQSPTHLIKTRGQQVTLRCSPISGHKSVSWYQQVLGQGPQFIFQYYEKEERGRGNFPDRFSARQFPNYSSELNVNALLLGDSALYLCASSPPGFNQPQHFGDGTRLSIL.

This chain connects TRBV29-1 to TRBJ2-2, with D unclear. There are 14 residues in the CDR3. Trimming took 7 bases from V and 6 from J, leaving 18 bases between them. The germline CDR1 and CDR2 sequences are SQVTM and ANQGSEA. CDR3 DNA sequence: TGCAGCGCCCCGATGAACACCGGGTCCGGGGAGCTGTTTTTT. It yields the protein CSAPMNTGSGELFF.

V is TRBV5-6 and J is TRBJ1-6; TRBD1 agrees at 7 bases. The CDR3 spans 15 residues. V was clipped by 0 bases and J by 8 bases; unmatched bases: 5. Per the germline V gene, CDR1 is SGHDT and CDR2 is YYEEEE. CDR3 in DNA: TGTGCCAGCAGCTTGGATACGACAGGGCATTCACCCCTCCACTTT. Protein product: CASSLDTTGHSPLHF. Full variable domain (remainder filled in from reference TRBV5-6 and TRBJ1-6): DAGVTQSPTHLIKTRGQQVTLRCSPKSGHDTVSWYQQALGQGPQFIFQYYEEEERQRGNFPDRFSGHQFPNYSSELNVNALLLGDSALYLCASSLDTTGHSPLHFGNGTRLTVT.

The chain employs TRBV10-2 and TRBJ2-7, with D hard to call. This CDR3 has 14 residues. The ends were cut back, 2 bases at V and 0 bases at J, with 8 bases in the middle. The V gene's germline CDR1 is WSHSY and CDR2 SAAADI. This CDR3 is CASSEHWTSYEQYF. CDR3 nucleotide sequence: TGCGCCAGCAGTGAGCACTGGACCTCCTACGAGCAGTACTTC.

CDR3 nucleotides: TGTGCCAGCAGCCCTGGGGACAGGCCCACTGAAGCTTTCTTT. It codes for CASSPGDRPTEAFF. The chain carries TRBV28 and TRBJ1-1; TRBD1 agrees at 8 bases. V dropped 6 bases and J dropped 4; count of bases not matched to a gene: 7. This CDR3 contains 14 residues. Per the germline V gene, CDR1 is MDHEN and CDR2 is SYDVKM. The whole variable domain, remainder taken from reference TRBV28 and TRBJ1-1, is DVKVTQSSRYLVKRTGEKVFLECVQDMDHENMFWYRQDPGLGLRLIYFSYDVKMKEKGDIPEGYSVSREKKERFSLILESASTNQTSMYLCASSPGDRPTEAFFGQGTRLTVV.

This clone was seen a few times. V and J are TRBV2 and TRBJ1-6; D perhaps matches TRBD1 (5 bases). V was trimmed by 7 bases and J by 7 bases, leaving 17 bases between them. The CDR3 covers 15 residues. Germline CDR1 SNHLY, CDR2 FYNNEI. CDR3 loop: CASILDSFLNSPLHF. The DNA of the CDR3 is TGTGCCAGCATTTTAGACAGCTTTCTCAATTCACCCCTCCACTTT.

The chain employs TRBV5-4 and TRBJ2-7, with 8 nucleotides matching TRBD2. Per the germline V gene, CDR1 is SGHNT and CDR2 is YYREEE (reference sequence). V lost 4 bases, J lost 6 bases, and 12 bases stayed unmatched. CDR3 length: 15 residues. CDR3 bases: TGTGCCAGCAGCCCGGGGGGGCGGGAGGAGAGCGAGCAGTACTTC. This translates into CASSPGGREESEQYF.

The chain is built from TRBV6-1 and TRBJ2-1; 7 bases are a match to TRBD2. This CDR3 has 15 residues. The junction had 10 bases not matched to a gene; V was cut back by 3 bases and J by 8 bases. Germline V gives CDR1 MNHNS, CDR2 SASEGT. For the CDR3, the DNA is TGTGCCAGCAGTGATCGAGCGGGAACAAGGGATGAGCAGTTCTTC. Translated, it gives CASSDRAGTRDEQFF.

This chain joins TRBV4-3 and TRBJ2-2, with TRBD2 matching 9 bases. V lost 0 bases, J lost 6 bases, and 8 bases stayed unmatched. The CDR3 is 17 amino acids. Germline loops: CDR1 LGHNA, CDR2 YSLEER. The CDR3 DNA reads as TGCGCCAGCAGCCAAGATCGGCTAGCGGGGACCGCCGGGGAGCTGTTTTTT. It encodes CASSQDRLAGTAGELFF.